Below, 3 T cell receptor beta chains from the same sample are listed, as sequenced in a study of OX40 agonist ivuxolimab in advanced cancers. Measured with immunoSEQ multiplex PCR; TCRdb has only the in-frame clones, and not every one. The table records about 45,000 clones, roughly nine tenths of them present only once. The specimen comprised CD4+ or CD8+ T cells sorted from blood, sampled in a trial of the OX40 agonist ivuxolimab. These receptors all come from an adult with an advanced solid tumor such as melanoma, head and neck, liver or kidney cancer.

This chain joins TRBV7-9 and TRBJ2-5; no definite D call. Germline V gene sequence: CDR1 SEHNR, CDR2 FQNEAQ (reference sequence). The CDR3 is 12 residues long. Trimming cost V 1 base and J 9 bases, with 9 bases left between them. The CDR3 spells CASSLEALPQYF. DNA for the CDR3: TGTGCCAGCAGCTTAGAGGCCCTGCCCCAGTACTTC.

The V call is TRBV28, the J call TRBJ2-1; TRBD2 is a possible D gene (6 bases). In germline, CDR1 is MDHEN, CDR2 SYDVKM. V was cut by 4 bases and J by 9 bases, with 13 bases left in between. This CDR3 is 13 amino acids long. The CDR3 protein is CASSSTSQVEQFF. Here the CDR3 DNA reads TGTGCCAGCAGTTCTACTAGCCAGGTTGAGCAGTTCTTC.

This clone is a singleton in its sample. This chain connects TRBV5-1 to TRBJ2-1, with 11 bases matching TRBD2. After removal of 5 bases from V and 4 bases from J, the junction contained 11 bases not matched to a gene. CDR1 and CDR2 from the germline V gene are SGHRS and YFSETQ. The CDR3 has 17 amino acids. CDR3 protein: CASRPKPGLAEYNEQFF. CDR3 sequence (DNA): TGCGCCAGCAGACCCAAGCCGGGACTAGCGGAGTACAATGAGCAGTTCTTC.